Below, 14 T cell receptor beta chains from the same sample are listed, as sequenced in a study of blood T cell repertoires in COVID-19. The protocol was immunoSEQ multiplex PCR, while the TCRdb copy is restricted to in-frame clones and leaves out a portion. The sample has roughly 180,000 clones; about 81% are singletons. Material: peripheral blood. The receptors stem from a woman of 80 years or more with COVID-19, enrolled during active disease.

The chain has TRBV19 and TRBJ2-3, with D tentatively TRBD2 (5 bases). Per germline, CDR1 LNHDA and CDR2 SQIVND (reference sequence). The CDR3 length is 14 residues. V was trimmed by 5 bases and J by 2 bases, leaving 11 bases between them. In nucleotides, the CDR3 is TGTGCCAGTAGTCTCGGACTTAACACAGATACGCAGTATTTT. It is translated as CASSLGLNTDTQYF.

The CDR3: CASSTQYEQYF. The CDR3 DNA reads TGTGCCAGCAGTACCCAGTACGAGCAGTACTTC. The chain has TRBV2 and TRBJ2-7; the D is unclear. This CDR3 comprises 11 residues. In germline, CDR1 is SNHLY, CDR2 FYNNEI. V gave up 5 bases and J gave up 4 bases, with 6 bases separating them. Looking up the rest from reference TRBV2 and TRBJ2-7 gives the full variable domain: EPEVTQTPSHQVTQMGQEVILRCVPISNHLYFYWYRQILGQKVEFLVSFYNNEISEKSEIFDDQFSVERPDGSNFTLKIRSTKLEDSAMYFCASSTQYEQYFGPGTRLTVT.

With respect to this clone: Additional DNA sequences in this sample encode the identical CDR3. The V call is TRBV7-8, the J call TRBJ2-1; D is possibly TRBD2 (7 bases). CDR1 is SGHVS and CDR2 is FQNEAQ in the germline V gene. The CDR3 runs to 13 residues. Trimming removed 11 bases from V and 3 bases from J, with 14 bases in between. This chain's CDR3 is CASRGGRYNEQFF. CDR3 in DNA: TGTGCCTCCCGCGGGGGCCGCTACAATGAGCAGTTCTTC.

V is TRBV5-1 and J is TRBJ2-5, with a possible D match to TRBD2 (6 bases). CDR3 length: 13 amino acids. V shed 1 base and J shed 6 bases, with 10 bases lying between them. Per the germline V gene, CDR1 is SGHRS and CDR2 is YFSETQ. The CDR3 region is CASSLPEGQTQYF. CDR3 in DNA: TGCGCCAGCAGCTTGCCGGAGGGTCAGACCCAGTACTTC.

The chain has TRBV6-6 and TRBJ2-3; D ambiguous. V was clipped by 5 bases and J by 0 bases, with 12 bases between them. The CDR3 runs to 15 residues. CDR1 MNHNY and CDR2 SVGAGI come from the germline V gene (reference sequence). CDR3 protein: CASSPLPVSTDTQYF. CDR3 nucleotide sequence: TGTGCCAGCAGTCCCCTTCCGGTTAGCACAGATACGCAGTATTTT.

The V gene is TRBV7-9, the J gene TRBJ1-1; D is unresolved. Trimming took 8 bases from V and 3 from J, leaving 7 bases between them. The length of the CDR3 is 11 residues. In germline, CDR1 is SEHNR, CDR2 FQNEAQ (reference sequence). CDR3 in amino acids: CASEIYTEAFF. The DNA for the CDR3 is TGTGCCAGCGAGATTTACACTGAAGCTTTCTTT.

The chain has TRBV4-1 and TRBJ1-2; TRBD1 aligns across 7 bases. V was pared by 1 base and J by 8 bases, with 10 bases of the junction left unmatched. CDR3 length: 15 residues. Germline CDR1 reads MGHRA; CDR2 reads YSYEKL. The CDR3 nucleotides read TGCGCCAGCAGCCAAGCTCAGGGGGGCTCGAGCGGCTACACCTTC. The encoded protein is CASSQAQGGSSGYTF.

Points on this clone: Only one base separates this from a far larger clonotype, so it likely reflects a read error. In DNA form, the CDR3 reads TGTGCCAGCAGCTTGGACAGGGCCTATGGCTACACCTTC. Amino acid sequence: CASSLDRAYGYTF. The chain joins TRBV13 to TRBJ1-2, with 8 bases aligning to TRBD1. Germline V gene sequence: CDR1 PRHDT, CDR2 FYEKMQ (reference sequence). The V and J ends lost 3 bases and 4 bases, in that order; junction bases with no gene match: 1. CDR3 size: 13 residues.

For the CDR3, the DNA is TGCAGTGCTAGTTCAGGTTTCATGAACACTGAAGCTTTCTTT. Encoded protein: CSASSGFMNTEAFF. This chain uses TRBV20-1 with TRBJ1-1; D is ambiguous. The germline V gene encodes CDR1 DFQATT and CDR2 SNEGSKA (reference sequence). The CDR3 runs 14 residues. Trimming removed 3 bases at V and 0 bases at J, with 11 bases between.

This chain connects TRBV6-5 to TRBJ2-7; a possible D gene is TRBD2 (6 bases). Germline CDR1 MNHEY, CDR2 SVGAGI. V lost 8 bases to trimming and J lost 0 bases, with 11 bases between them. This CDR3 comprises 13 residues. In DNA form, the CDR3 reads TGTGCCAGCCGGGACTGGAGCTCCTACGAGCAGTACTTC. The encoded protein is CASRDWSSYEQYF.

This clone was detected only a few times. The CDR3 bases are TGTGCCAGCAGCTTGCAGGTGGAGAACACTGAAGCTTTCTTT. This translates into CASSLQVENTEAFF. The genes are TRBV13 and TRBJ1-1; D not resolved. Per germline, CDR1 PRHDT and CDR2 FYEKMQ (reference sequence). The CDR3 has 14 amino acids. The V and J ends lost 3 bases and 1 base respectively, with 9 bases between them.

This clone was seen a few times. The V call is TRBV7-6, the J call TRBJ1-5; the D is unclear. Germline V gene sequence: CDR1 SGHVS, CDR2 FNYEAQ. Trimming stripped 8 bases from V and 3 bases from J, with 11 bases between. The CDR3 consists of 13 residues. For the CDR3, the DNA is TGTGCCAGCGCGCAGGAAATCAATCAGCCCCAGCATTTT. Translation gives CASAQEINQPQHF.

The DNA for the CDR3 is TGTGCCACCAGTGATCCTGGACAGAAATCAGATACGCAGTATTTT. Translating it yields CATSDPGQKSDTQYF. V and J are TRBV24-1 and TRBJ2-3, with D possibly matching TRBD1 (6 bases). The CDR3 sequence is 15 residues long. Germline V gene data show CDR1 as KGHDR and CDR2 as SFDVKD. V lost 3 bases to trimming and J lost 4 bases, with 13 bases between them.

This clone was seen a single time. Within the sample, other DNA sequences also encode this same CDR3. The chain is built from TRBV2 and TRBJ2-7, with 7 bases matching TRBD2. The V gene end was trimmed by 2 bases and the J gene end by 3 bases; junction bases not matched to a gene: 7. The CDR3 length is 15 residues. Germline V CDR1 and CDR2: SNHLY, FYNNEI. The CDR3 bases are TGTGCCAGCAGTGAATCCAGCGGGATGAGCTACGAGCAGTACTTC. It is translated as CASSESSGMSYEQYF.